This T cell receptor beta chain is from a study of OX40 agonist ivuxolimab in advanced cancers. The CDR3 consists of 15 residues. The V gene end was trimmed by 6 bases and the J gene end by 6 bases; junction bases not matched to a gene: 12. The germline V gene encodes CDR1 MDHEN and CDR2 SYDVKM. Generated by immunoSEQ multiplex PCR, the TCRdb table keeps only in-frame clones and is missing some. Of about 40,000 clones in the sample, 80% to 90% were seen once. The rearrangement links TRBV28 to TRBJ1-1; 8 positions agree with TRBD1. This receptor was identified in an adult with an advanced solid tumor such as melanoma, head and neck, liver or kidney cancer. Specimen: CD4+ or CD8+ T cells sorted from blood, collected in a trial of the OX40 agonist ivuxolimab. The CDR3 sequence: CASSPPGGGSAEAFF. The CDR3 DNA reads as TGTGCCAGCAGCCCCCCAGGGGGCGGGTCCGCTGAAGCTTTCTTT.